Shown below are 30 T cell receptor beta chains from a single sample sequenced in a study of T cell changes during pregnancy in multiple sclerosis. Assay: immunoSEQ multiplex PCR; the TCRdb copy retains only in-frame clones and omits some. This repertoire shows roughly 52,000 clones, 94% found once; its top ten account for around 3.5%. This sample comprised CD8+ T cells from peripheral blood mononuclear cells, obtained in the third trimester of pregnancy. The receptors derive from a female donor with multiple sclerosis, enrolled in a pregnancy study.

This clone has just one count. V and J are TRBV7-6 and TRBJ2-7, with 10 bases identical to TRBD2. Germline CDR1 and CDR2: SGHVS and FNYEAQ. This CDR3 comprises 14 residues. V lost 6 bases, J lost 3 bases, and 5 bases stayed unmatched. The CDR3 here is CASSRGTSDYEQYF. The CDR3 DNA follows: TGTGCCAGCAGTCGGGGGACTAGCGACTACGAGCAGTACTTC.

V gene TRBV5-1 combines with J gene TRBJ1-2; 7 nucleotides align to TRBD1. Germline V gene sequence: CDR1 SGHRS, CDR2 YFSETQ. The CDR3 has 17 amino acids. V gave up 3 bases and J gave up 0 bases; unmatched junction bases: 11. The CDR3 DNA sequence: TGCGCCAGCAGCTCGGGAACAGGGGCTGCCACTAACTATGGCTACACCTTC. This translates into CASSSGTGAATNYGYTF.

The chain links TRBV6-1 to TRBJ1-3; TRBD1 agrees at 7 bases. With 6 bases clipped from V and 7 bases from J, the junction kept 3 bases outside the gene matches. Germline lookup yields CDR1 MNHNS and CDR2 SASEGT. This CDR3 contains 12 residues. In DNA form, the CDR3 reads TGTGCCAGCAGCTTACAGGGGAACACCATATATTTT. Translated: CASSLQGNTIYF.

The chain employs TRBV4-2 and TRBJ2-1; D is possibly TRBD2 (7 bases). Trimming took 4 bases from V and 8 from J, leaving 21 bases between them. The CDR3 length is 16 residues. Germline values: CDR1 LGHNA, CDR2 YNFKEQ. The CDR3 DNA reads TGTGCCAGCAGCCCCATACTCCTAGCGGAGGGGGATGAGCAGTTCTTC. The encoded protein is CASSPILLAEGDEQFF.

This sequence joins TRBV28 and TRBJ2-4, with unresolved D. Germline CDR1 and CDR2: MDHEN and SYDVKM. The V gene lost 6 bases and the J gene lost 0 bases, with 15 bases spanning the gap. This CDR3 contains 16 residues. This chain's CDR3 is CASSAPGYLAKNIQYF. In DNA form, the CDR3 reads TGTGCCAGCAGCGCCCCCGGGTATCTAGCCAAAAACATTCAGTACTTC.

This sequence joins TRBV9 and TRBJ2-3; 8 bases are a match to TRBD2. The germline V gene encodes CDR1 SGDLS and CDR2 YYNGEE. This CDR3 has 15 residues. V was clipped by 4 bases and J by 2 bases; unmatched bases: 6. The CDR3 nucleotides read TGTGCCAGCAGCCCAACTAGCGGAGTCACAGATACGCAGTATTTT. It encodes CASSPTSGVTDTQYF.

V usage is TRBV28 and J usage is TRBJ2-3; TRBD2 is a possible D gene (5 bases). Germline values: CDR1 MDHEN, CDR2 SYDVKM. CDR3 length: 17 amino acids. V lost 7 bases to trimming and J lost 4 bases, with 24 bases between them. As DNA, the CDR3 is TGTGCCAGCACTCCGGGGTCGGGATTTGGTCGTGCAGATACGCAGTATTTT. Protein sequence: CASTPGSGFGRADTQYF.

The CDR3 loop is CASTRDMDEKLFF. The CDR3, as DNA: TGTGCCAGCACACGGGACATGGATGAAAAACTGTTTTTT. The chain is built from TRBV28 and TRBJ1-4; perhaps TRBD1 as D (6 bases). CDR1 and CDR2 from the germline V gene are MDHEN and SYDVKM. V gave up 7 bases and J gave up 6 bases, with 12 bases separating them. CDR3 length: 13 amino acids.

V gene TRBV5-6 combines with J gene TRBJ2-7; 8 bases align to TRBD1. The CDR3 loop spans 15 amino acids. Germline loops: CDR1 SGHDT, CDR2 YYEEEE. The trim removed 3 bases at V and 5 bases at J, leaving 10 bases unmatched. The CDR3 loop is CASSWGAGGGHEQYF. In DNA form, the CDR3 reads TGTGCCAGCAGCTGGGGGGCAGGGGGCGGCCACGAGCAGTACTTC.

This chain links TRBV19 with TRBJ1-2; the D gene is possibly TRBD1 (6 bases). The CDR3 has 14 residues. Germline CDR1 is LNHDA and CDR2 is SQIVND (reference sequence). V was trimmed by 3 bases and J by 7 bases, leaving 15 bases between them. This CDR3 is CASSISRQVVGYTF. As DNA, the CDR3 is TGTGCCAGTAGTATTTCACGACAGGTGGTTGGCTACACCTTC.

The gene calls are TRBV5-4 and TRBJ1-1; D remains unclear. V lost 2 bases to trimming and J lost 0 bases, with 5 bases between them. CDR1 SGHNT and CDR2 YYREEE come from the germline V gene (reference sequence). This CDR3 comprises 13 residues. The CDR3 sequence is CASSFQVNTEAFF. For the CDR3, the DNA is TGTGCCAGCAGCTTTCAGGTGAACACTGAAGCTTTCTTT.

The rearrangement joins TRBV4-1 to TRBJ1-1; 8 nucleotides match TRBD1. Unmatched junction bases numbered 7, after V lost 3 bases and J lost 1 base. Germline V gene data show CDR1 as MGHRA and CDR2 as YSYEKL. The CDR3 runs to 16 residues. The CDR3 loop reads CASSHPGQGGNTEAFF. CDR3 bases: TGCGCCAGCAGCCACCCCGGACAGGGAGGGAACACTGAAGCTTTCTTT.

The chain has TRBV9 and TRBJ2-7; the match to TRBD2 covers 13 bases. Per the germline V gene, CDR1 is SGDLS and CDR2 is YYNGEE. This CDR3 comprises 16 residues. V gave up 5 bases and J gave up 5 bases; unmatched junction bases: 10. CDR3 region: CASSPGLAGETHEQYF. As DNA, the CDR3 is TGTGCCAGCAGTCCCGGACTAGCGGGAGAAACCCACGAGCAGTACTTC.

The chain has TRBV6-5 and TRBJ2-7; 9 bases match TRBD1. V was pared by 6 bases and J by 5 bases, with 8 bases of the junction left unmatched. Germline values: CDR1 MNHEY, CDR2 SVGAGI. The CDR3 runs to 14 residues. CDR3 sequence reads: CASRDRDRVHEQYF. The CDR3, as DNA: TGTGCCAGCAGGGACCGGGACAGGGTCCACGAGCAGTACTTC.

The chain uses TRBV10-1 and TRBJ2-4; D remains unclear. The V end was cut by 4 bases, the J end by 5 bases, with 6 bases between. Germline assignment: CDR1 WNHNN and CDR2 SYGVQD (reference sequence). The CDR3 covers 12 residues. Here the CDR3 DNA reads TGCGCCAGCAGTGGCGGCCAAAACATTCAGTACTTC. This translates into CASSGGQNIQYF.

This chain connects TRBV7-9 to TRBJ2-5; 10 positions match TRBD1. Germline CDR1 reads SEHNR; CDR2 reads FQNEAQ (reference sequence). This CDR3 is 16 amino acids long. The V and J ends lost 5 bases and 5 bases, in that order; junction bases with no gene match: 11. CDR3 in amino acids: CASSKTGTGVSETQYF. CDR3 nucleotide sequence: TGTGCCAGCAGCAAAACCGGGACAGGGGTTTCGGAGACCCAGTACTTC. Based on the CDR3 plus reference TRBV7-9 and TRBJ2-5, the full variable domain is DTGVSQNPRHKITKRGQNVTFRCDPISEHNRLYWYRQTLGQGPEFLTYFQNEAQLEKSRLLSDRFSAERPKGSFSTLEIQRTEQGDSAMYLCASSKTGTGVSETQYFGPGTRLLVL.

The genes are TRBV28 and TRBJ2-7, with 10 positions matching TRBD2. This CDR3 spans 15 amino acids. J lost 4 bases, V lost 10 bases, and 13 bases had no gene match. Germline V gene sequence: CDR1 MDHEN, CDR2 SYDVKM. For the CDR3, the DNA is TGTGCCACCCAGAGCTTAGCGGGAGGAGGATACGAGCAGTACTTC. Translation gives CATQSLAGGGYEQYF. Together with reference TRBV28 and TRBJ2-7, the CDR3 gives the full variable domain: DVKVTQSSRYLVKRTGEKVFLECVQDMDHENMFWYRQDPGLGLRLIYFSYDVKMKEKGDIPEGYSVSREKKERFSLILESASTNQTSMYLCATQSLAGGGYEQYFGPGTRLTVT.

The J gene is TRBJ2-7, the V gene TRBV9; D is ambiguous. The CDR3 extends over 15 amino acids. Germline CDR1 reads SGDLS; CDR2 reads YYNGEE. Trimming took off 0 bases at V and 1 base at J, with 11 bases between the two ends. CDR3 in DNA: TGTGCCAGCAGCGTAGGCTCCTTAGTATCCTACGAGCAGTACTTC. It codes for CASSVGSLVSYEQYF.

The V and J genes are TRBV27 and TRBJ1-1; tentative D call: TRBD1 (6 bases). The CDR3 has 14 amino acids. Trimming shortened V by 2 bases and J by 1 base, and 8 bases separated the two germline ends. CDR1 is MNHEY and CDR2 is SMNVEV in the germline V gene (reference sequence). The CDR3: CASSLGGPNTEAFF. CDR3 DNA: TGTGCCAGCAGTTTAGGGGGCCCGAACACTGAAGCTTTCTTT.

The rearrangement links TRBV29-1 to TRBJ1-1; possibly TRBD1 for D (5 bases). V dropped 0 bases and J dropped 1 base, with 9 bases sitting between them. The CDR3 runs to 14 residues. Germline values: CDR1 SQVTM, CDR2 ANQGSEA. Written as DNA, the CDR3 is TGCAGCGTTGAAGACTGGACACCGAACACTGAAGCTTTCTTT. Its translation: CSVEDWTPNTEAFF.

The chain couples TRBV11-2 to TRBJ2-5, with D tentatively TRBD1 (5 bases). The CDR3 covers 13 residues. Trimming pared 3 bases from V and 5 bases from J, leaving 10 bases between. The germline gives CDR1 SGHAT, CDR2 FQNNGV. CDR3 bases: TGTGCCAGCAGCTTTAGGGGTTCGGAGACCCAGTACTTC. Its protein product is CASSFRGSETQYF. The variable domain in full, completed from reference TRBV11-2 and TRBJ2-5, reads EAGVAQSPRYKIIEKRQSVAFWCNPISGHATLYWYQQILGQGPKLLIQFQNNGVVDDSQLPKDRFSAERLKGVDSTLKIQPAKLEDSAVYLCASSFRGSETQYFGPGTRLLVL.

V gene TRBV29-1 combines with J gene TRBJ2-1; 14 bases map to TRBD2. V was clipped by 4 bases and J by 5 bases; unmatched bases: 1. The CDR3 is 14 amino acids. CDR1 and CDR2 from the germline V gene are SQVTM and ANQGSEA. The CDR3 DNA is TGCAGCGTTGGGACTAGCGGGAGGCACAATGAGCAGTTCTTC. This sequence encodes CSVGTSGRHNEQFF.

The DNA for the CDR3 is TGTGCCAGCAGGCGACTTATAGCCAAAAACATTCAGTACTTC. It yields the protein CASRRLIAKNIQYF. This chain joins TRBV7-9 and TRBJ2-4; D uncertain. Germline CDR1 SEHNR, CDR2 FQNEAQ (reference sequence). The CDR3 extends over 14 amino acids. V lost 6 bases and J 0 bases, leaving 9 bases between the germline ends.

CDR3 in DNA: TGCGCCAGCAGCCAAGATATCGCGGGGCTCGGGAACACTGAAGCTTTCTTT. It translates to CASSQDIAGLGNTEAFF. The chain is built from TRBV4-1 and TRBJ1-1, with D possibly TRBD1 on 5 matching bases. Deletions cut 0 bases from V and 1 base from J, with 15 bases between. In germline, CDR1 is MGHRA, CDR2 YSYEKL. This CDR3 is built from 17 residues.

The chain carries TRBV7-8 and TRBJ1-2; 7 bases agree with TRBD1. The CDR3 sequence is 16 residues long. V lost 5 bases, J lost 8 bases, and 17 bases stayed unmatched. Germline assignment: CDR1 SGHVS and CDR2 FQNEAQ. The CDR3 loop reads CASSPGTESTSYGYTF. The DNA for the CDR3 is TGTGCCAGCAGCCCTGGGACAGAAAGTACCTCGTACGGCTACACCTTC.

DNA for the CDR3: TGTGCCAGCACGAGCGGGAGGGGTGGGACCCAGTACTTC. It translates to CASTSGRGGTQYF. The chain recombines TRBV2 with TRBJ2-5; the match to TRBD2 covers 10 bases. Germline CDR1 reads SNHLY; CDR2 reads FYNNEI. With 7 bases clipped from V and 7 bases from J, the junction kept 6 bases outside the gene matches. CDR3 length equals 13 residues.

V usage is TRBV19 and J usage is TRBJ2-7; 7 bases match TRBD2. V dropped 1 base and J dropped 5; count of bases not matched to a gene: 5. Germline CDR1 and CDR2: LNHDA and SQIVND (reference sequence). The CDR3 is 14 amino acids. CDR3 coding DNA: TGTGCCAGTAGTATAGGTGCGGGAGAACACGAGCAGTACTTC. Translated, it gives CASSIGAGEHEQYF.

J is TRBJ1-1 and V is TRBV6-5; 7 bases fit TRBD1. The CDR3 extends over 13 amino acids. Germline CDR1 reads MNHEY; CDR2 reads SVGAGI. Losses at the gene ends were 5 bases for V and 6 bases for J; bases not matched to a gene: 6. CDR3 in DNA: TGTGCCAGCAGTCGCGCCACAGGGGCTGAAGCTTTCTTT. It translates to CASSRATGAEAFF.

Here the CDR3 reads CAWSRDTGAISEQFF. CDR3 bases: TGTGCCTGGAGTCGAGACACAGGGGCCATTAGTGAGCAGTTCTTC. This rearrangement joins TRBV30 to TRBJ2-1; 7 nucleotides align to TRBD1. V lost 2 bases, J lost 9 bases, and 13 bases stayed unmatched. CDR3 size: 15 residues. CDR1 is GTSNPN, CDR2 SVGIG, per germline (reference sequence). Full variable domain (remainder filled in from reference TRBV30 and TRBJ2-1): SQTIHQWPATLVQPVGSPLSLECTVEGTSNPNLYWYRQAAGRGLQLLFYSVGIGQISSEVPQNLSASRPQDRQFILSSKKLLLSDSGFYLCAWSRDTGAISEQFFGPGTRLTVL.

The chain recombines TRBV5-6 with TRBJ2-7; unclear D gene. Germline-derived CDR1 and CDR2 are SGHDT and YYEEEE. The CDR3 runs to 14 residues. Trimming took off 0 bases at V and 1 base at J, with 8 bases between the two ends. Here the CDR3 reads CASSLGHRSYEQYF. The CDR3 DNA sequence: TGTGCCAGCAGCTTGGGACACAGATCCTACGAGCAGTACTTC.